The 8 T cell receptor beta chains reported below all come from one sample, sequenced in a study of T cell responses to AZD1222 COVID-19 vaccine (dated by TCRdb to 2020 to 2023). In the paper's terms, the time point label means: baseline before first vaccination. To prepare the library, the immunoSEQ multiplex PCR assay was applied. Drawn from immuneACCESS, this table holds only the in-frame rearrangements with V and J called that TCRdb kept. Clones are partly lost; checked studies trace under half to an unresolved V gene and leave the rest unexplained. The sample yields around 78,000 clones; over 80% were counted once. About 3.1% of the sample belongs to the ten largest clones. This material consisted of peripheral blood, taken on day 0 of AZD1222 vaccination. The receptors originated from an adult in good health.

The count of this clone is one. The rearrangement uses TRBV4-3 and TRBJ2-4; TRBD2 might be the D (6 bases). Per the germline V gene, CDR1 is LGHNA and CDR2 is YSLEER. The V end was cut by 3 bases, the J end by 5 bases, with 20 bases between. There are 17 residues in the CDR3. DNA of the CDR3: TGCGCCAGCAGCCAGACGCTGGGGGGAGGTCTCGAAAACATTCAGTACTTC. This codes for CASSQTLGGGLENIQYF.

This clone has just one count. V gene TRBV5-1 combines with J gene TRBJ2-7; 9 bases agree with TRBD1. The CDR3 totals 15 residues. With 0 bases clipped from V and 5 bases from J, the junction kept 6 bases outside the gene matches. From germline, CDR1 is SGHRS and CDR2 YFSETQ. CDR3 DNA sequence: TGCGCCAGCAGCTTGGAGGACAGGGGTGGCCACGAGCAGTACTTC. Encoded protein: CASSLEDRGGHEQYF.

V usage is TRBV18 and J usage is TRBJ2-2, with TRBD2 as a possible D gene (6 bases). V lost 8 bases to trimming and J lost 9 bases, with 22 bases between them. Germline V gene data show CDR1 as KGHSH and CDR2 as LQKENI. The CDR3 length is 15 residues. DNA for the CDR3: TGTGCCAGCACGGACCCGGGAGATCTAACCAGGGAGCTGTTTTTT. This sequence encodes CASTDPGDLTRELFF. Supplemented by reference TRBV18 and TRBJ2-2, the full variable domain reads NAGVMQNPRHLVRRRGQEARLRCSPMKGHSHVYWYRQLPEEGLKFMVYLQKENIIDESGMPKERFSAEFPKEGPSILRIQQVVRGDSAAYFCASTDPGDLTRELFFGEGSRLTVL.

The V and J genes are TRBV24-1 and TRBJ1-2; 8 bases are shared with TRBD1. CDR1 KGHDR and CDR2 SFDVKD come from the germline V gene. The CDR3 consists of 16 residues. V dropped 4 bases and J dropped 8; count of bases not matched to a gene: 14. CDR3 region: CATSDPSGQGNVGYTF. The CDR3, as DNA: TGTGCCACCAGTGACCCCTCTGGACAGGGAAATGTAGGCTACACCTTC.

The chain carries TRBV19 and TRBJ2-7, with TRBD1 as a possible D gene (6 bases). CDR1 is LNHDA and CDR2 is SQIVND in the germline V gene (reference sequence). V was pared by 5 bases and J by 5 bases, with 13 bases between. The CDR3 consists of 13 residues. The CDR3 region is CASSPGQTHEQYF. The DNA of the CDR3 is TGTGCCAGTAGTCCTGGACAGACCCACGAGCAGTACTTC.

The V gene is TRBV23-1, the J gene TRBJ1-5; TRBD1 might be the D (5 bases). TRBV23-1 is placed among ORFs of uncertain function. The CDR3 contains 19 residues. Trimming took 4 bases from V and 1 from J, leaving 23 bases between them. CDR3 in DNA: TGCGCCAGCAGTCTGAAAACCGGGGGAAGAAGGAGAAGCAATCAGCCCCAGCATTTT. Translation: CASSLKTGGRRRSNQPQHF.

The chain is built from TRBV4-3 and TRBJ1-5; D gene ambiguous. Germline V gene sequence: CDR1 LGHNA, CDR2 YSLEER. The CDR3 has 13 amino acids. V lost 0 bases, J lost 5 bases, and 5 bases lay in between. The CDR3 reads CASSQDTDQPQHF. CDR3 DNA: TGCGCCAGCAGCCAAGACACGGATCAGCCCCAGCATTTT.

The CDR3 DNA reads TGTGCCAGCAGCCAATCGATAAACTATAATCAGCCCCAGCATTTT. It specifies CASSQSINYNQPQHF. This chain links TRBV16 with TRBJ1-5; D is ambiguous. The ends were cut back, 0 bases at V and 4 bases at J, with 10 bases in the middle. This CDR3 is 15 amino acids long. The germline V gene encodes CDR1 KGHSY and CDR2 FQNENV. Drawing the rest from reference TRBV16 and TRBJ1-5, the complete variable domain is GEEVAQTPKHLVRGEGQKAKLYCAPIKGHSYVFWYQQVLKNEFKFLISFQNENVFDETGMPKERFSAKCLPNSPCSLEIQATKLEDSAVYFCASSQSINYNQPQHFGDGTRLSIL.